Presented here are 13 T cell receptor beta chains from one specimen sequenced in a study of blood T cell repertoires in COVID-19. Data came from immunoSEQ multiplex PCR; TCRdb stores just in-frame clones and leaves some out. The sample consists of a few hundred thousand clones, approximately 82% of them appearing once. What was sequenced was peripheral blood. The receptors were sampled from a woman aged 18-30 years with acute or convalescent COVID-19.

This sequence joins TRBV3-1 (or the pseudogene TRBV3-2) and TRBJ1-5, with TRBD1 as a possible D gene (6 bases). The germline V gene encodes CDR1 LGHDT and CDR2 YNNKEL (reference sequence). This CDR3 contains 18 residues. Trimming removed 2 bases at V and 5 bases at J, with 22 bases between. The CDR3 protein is CASSQINRRIRQDQPQHF. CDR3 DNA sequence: TGTGCCAGCAGCCAAATAAACCGCAGGATTCGACAGGATCAGCCCCAGCATTTT.

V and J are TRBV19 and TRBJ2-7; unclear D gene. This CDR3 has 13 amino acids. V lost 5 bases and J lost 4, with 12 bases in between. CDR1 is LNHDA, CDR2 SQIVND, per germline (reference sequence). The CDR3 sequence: CASSPSEVYEQYF. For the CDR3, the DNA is TGTGCCAGTAGTCCGAGTGAGGTATACGAGCAGTACTTC.

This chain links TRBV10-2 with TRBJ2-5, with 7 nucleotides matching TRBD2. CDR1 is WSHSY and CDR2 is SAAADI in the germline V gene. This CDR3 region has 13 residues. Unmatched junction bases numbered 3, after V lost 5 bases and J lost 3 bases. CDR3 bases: TGCGCCAGCAGTTGGACTAGGAAAGAGACCCAGTACTTC. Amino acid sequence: CASSWTRKETQYF.

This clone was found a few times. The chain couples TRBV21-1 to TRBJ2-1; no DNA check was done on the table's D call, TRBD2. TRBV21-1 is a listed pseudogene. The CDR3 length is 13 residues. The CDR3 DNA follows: TGTGCCACCCCGGGGAGCGGGAGCAATGAGCAGTTCTTC. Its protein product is CATPGSGSNEQFF.

In nucleotides, the CDR3 is TGTGCCAGCAGCGTAGGGGGACAGGGGAGCTCTGGAAACACCATATATTTT. Its protein product is CASSVGGQGSSGNTIYF. The chain recombines TRBV9 with TRBJ1-3, with 10 bases aligning to TRBD1. The V gene end was trimmed by 0 bases and the J gene end by 0 bases; junction bases not matched to a gene: 3. Per germline, CDR1 SGDLS and CDR2 YYNGEE. The CDR3 sequence is 17 residues long.

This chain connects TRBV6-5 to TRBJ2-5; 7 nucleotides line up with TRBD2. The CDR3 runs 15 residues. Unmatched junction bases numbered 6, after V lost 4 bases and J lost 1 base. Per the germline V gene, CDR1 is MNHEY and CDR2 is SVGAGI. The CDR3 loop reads CASSSLGLSQETQYF. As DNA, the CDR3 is TGTGCCAGCAGTTCCCTGGGACTATCCCAAGAGACCCAGTACTTC.

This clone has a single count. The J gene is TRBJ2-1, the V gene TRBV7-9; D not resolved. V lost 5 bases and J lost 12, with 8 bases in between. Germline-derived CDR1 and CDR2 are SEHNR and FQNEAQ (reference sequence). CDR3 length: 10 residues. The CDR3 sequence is CASSEAGQFF. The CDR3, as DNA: TGTGCCAGCAGCGAGGCCGGGCAGTTCTTC.

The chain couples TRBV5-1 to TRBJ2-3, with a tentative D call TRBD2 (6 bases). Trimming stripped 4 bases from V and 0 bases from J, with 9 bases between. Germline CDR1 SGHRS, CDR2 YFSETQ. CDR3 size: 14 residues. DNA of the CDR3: TGCGCCAGCAGCGTAGCGGATAGCACAGATACGCAGTATTTT. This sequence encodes CASSVADSTDTQYF.

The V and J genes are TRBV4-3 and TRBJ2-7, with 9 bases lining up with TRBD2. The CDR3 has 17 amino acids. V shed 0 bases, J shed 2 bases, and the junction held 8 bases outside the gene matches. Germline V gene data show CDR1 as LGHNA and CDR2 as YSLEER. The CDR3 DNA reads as TGCGCCAGCAGCCAAGATATTTCGACTAGCGGTCCCTACGAGCAGTACTTC. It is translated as CASSQDISTSGPYEQYF.

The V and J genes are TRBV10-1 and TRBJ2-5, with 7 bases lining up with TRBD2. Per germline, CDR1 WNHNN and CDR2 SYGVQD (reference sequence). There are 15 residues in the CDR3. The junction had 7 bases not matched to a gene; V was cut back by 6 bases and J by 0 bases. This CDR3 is CASSAGLADQETQYF. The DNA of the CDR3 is TGCGCCAGCAGCGCCGGGCTAGCGGACCAAGAGACCCAGTACTTC.

The CDR3 reads CASSPRLVGTGDGEQYF. The CDR3 coding sequence is TGTGCCAGCAGCCCCCGTTTAGTTGGGACAGGGGATGGCGAGCAGTACTTC. This rearrangement joins TRBV11-2 to TRBJ2-7; 10 positions agree with TRBD1. CDR3 length: 17 residues. Germline trimming cut 5 bases from V and 6 bases from J; bases unmatched to any gene: 16. The germline CDR1 and CDR2 sequences are SGHAT and FQNNGV.

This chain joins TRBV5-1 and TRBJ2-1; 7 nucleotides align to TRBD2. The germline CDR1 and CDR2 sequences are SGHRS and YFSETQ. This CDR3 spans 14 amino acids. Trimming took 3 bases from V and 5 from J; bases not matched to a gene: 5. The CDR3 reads CASSSSGTHNEQFF. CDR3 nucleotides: TGCGCCAGCAGCTCAAGCGGGACGCACAATGAGCAGTTCTTC. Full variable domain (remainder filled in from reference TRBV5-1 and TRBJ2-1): KAGVTQTPRYLIKTRGQQVTLSCSPISGHRSVSWYQQTPGQGLQFLFEYFSETQRNKGNFPGRFSGRQFSNSRSEMNVSTLELGDSALYLCASSSSGTHNEQFFGPGTRLTVL.

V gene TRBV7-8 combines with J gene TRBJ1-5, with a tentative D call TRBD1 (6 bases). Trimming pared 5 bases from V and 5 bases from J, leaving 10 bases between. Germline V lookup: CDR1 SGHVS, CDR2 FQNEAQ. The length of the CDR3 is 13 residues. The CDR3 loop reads CASSLQGDQPQHF. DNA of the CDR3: TGTGCCAGCAGCCTACAGGGTGATCAGCCCCAGCATTTT.